Listed here are 20 T cell receptor beta chains from one sample, sequenced in a study of early T cells in non-severe SARS-CoV-2 infection. Via MiXCR, TCRdb re-called the 5' RACE reads, giving one row per CDR3 protein. The data contain 65,000 to 95,000 distinct CDR3 sequences, around a tenth of them singletons. The sequenced sample consisted of whole blood. Receptors originate from an adult who was a healthcare worker with PCR-confirmed SARS-CoV-2 infection or an uninfected control (not recorded which).

Ten or more counts support this clonotype. The V call is TRBV11-2, the J call TRBJ2-1; D is undetermined. V was clipped by 1 base and J by 0 bases, with 7 bases between them. This CDR3 spans 15 amino acids. Per germline, CDR1 SGHAT and CDR2 FQNNGV. The CDR3, as DNA: TGTGCCAGCAGCTTAGCCCATCGCTCCTACAATGAGCAGTTCTTC. This translates into CASSLAHRSYNEQFF.

This clonotype was detected many times. The chain links TRBV3-1 to TRBJ2-2; no definite D call. V lost 0 bases to trimming and J lost 3 bases, with 8 bases between them. CDR1 LGHDT and CDR2 YNNKEL come from the germline V gene (reference sequence). The CDR3 is made up of 15 amino acids. The CDR3 coding sequence is TGTGCCAGCAGCCAAGATCAACGAGACACCGGGGAGCTGTTTTTT. It yields the protein CASSQDQRDTGELFF.

This clonotype appeared many times. This chain links TRBV6-1 with TRBJ2-2; 12 bases map to TRBD2. CDR1 is MNHNS and CDR2 is SASEGT in the germline V gene. CDR3 length: 17 residues. The V segment lost 6 bases and the J segment 0 bases; nucleotides outside the gene matches: 5. The CDR3 DNA reads as TGTGCCAGCAGGGACACTAGCGGGAGGACGAACACCGGGGAGCTGTTTTTT. It is translated as CASRDTSGRTNTGELFF.

V is TRBV7-9 and J is TRBJ2-4, with D uncertain. Trimming stripped 5 bases from V and 6 bases from J, with 14 bases between. The CDR3 loop spans 14 amino acids. Germline V gene sequence: CDR1 SEHNR, CDR2 FQNEAQ (reference sequence). The DNA of the CDR3 is TGTGCCAGCAGCCAAGATCTAGAGGCAAACATTCAGTACTTC. As protein: CASSQDLEANIQYF.

This clonotype was observed many times. V gene TRBV30 combines with J gene TRBJ1-5, with D possibly being TRBD1 (5 bases). The germline V and J ends were trimmed by 3 bases and 3 bases, with 12 bases remaining between them. The CDR3 spans 14 residues. The germline V gene has CDR1 GTSNPN and CDR2 SVGIG (reference sequence). The DNA of the CDR3 is TGTGCCTGGAGCGACTTGGACACCAATCAGCCCCAGCATTTT. Its protein product is CAWSDLDTNQPQHF.

This clonotype was seen ten or more times. J is TRBJ1-1 and V is TRBV28; tentatively, D is TRBD1 (5 bases). Trimming shortened V by 7 bases and J by 8 bases, and 14 bases separated the two germline ends. The length of the CDR3 is 12 residues. Germline assignment: CDR1 MDHEN and CDR2 SYDVKM. The CDR3: CASNPAGGEAFF. CDR3 coding DNA: TGTGCCAGCAACCCTGCGGGGGGAGAAGCTTTCTTT.

This clonotype was found many times. The V call is TRBV9, the J call TRBJ2-2; 8 bases line up with TRBD2. The CDR3 totals 17 residues. The V gene end was trimmed by 1 base and the J gene end by 1 base; junction bases not matched to a gene: 6. The V gene's germline CDR1 is SGDLS and CDR2 YYNGEE. The CDR3 DNA reads TGTGCCAGCAGCGTATCCCCCAGCGGGAGGAACACCGGGGAGCTGTTTTTT. Protein product: CASSVSPSGRNTGELFF.

In its sample, this clonotype was seen a few times. The chain recombines TRBV28 with TRBJ2-7; possible D gene TRBD2, 6 bases. Germline V gene data show CDR1 as MDHEN and CDR2 as SYDVKM. Trimming stripped 7 bases from V and 4 bases from J, with 14 bases between. The CDR3 loop spans 13 amino acids. CDR3 loop: CASKAGIAYEQYF. The CDR3 DNA is TGTGCCAGCAAGGCGGGGATTGCGTACGAGCAGTACTTC.

The genes are TRBV5-1 and TRBJ2-2; 10 positions agree with TRBD2. This CDR3 comprises 17 residues. V trimming: 2 bases; J trimming: 4 bases; junction bases outside the gene matches: 8. CDR1 and CDR2 from the germline V gene are SGHRS and YFSETQ. CDR3 sequence reads: CASSLGAGGRLTGELFF. The DNA of the CDR3 is TGCGCCAGCAGCTTAGGAGCGGGAGGGCGACTCACCGGGGAGCTGTTTTTT.

This clonotype was counted between two and nine times. The V and J genes are TRBV25-1 and TRBJ2-7; 7 nucleotides match TRBD1. The CDR3 has 17 residues. V lost 2 bases, J lost 2 bases, and 12 bases stayed unmatched. Germline V gene sequence: CDR1 MGHDK, CDR2 SYGVNS. The chain's CDR3 is CASSETRTGQGAYEQYF. The CDR3 DNA reads as TGTGCCAGCAGTGAAACGAGGACGGGGCAGGGGGCCTACGAGCAGTACTTC.

This clonotype was observed many times. The J gene is TRBJ2-1, the V gene TRBV5-5; 11 nucleotides agree with TRBD2. The CDR3 runs to 15 residues. Germline-derived CDR1 and CDR2 are SGHKS and YYEKEE (reference sequence). The V and J ends lost 3 bases and 4 bases, in that order; junction bases with no gene match: 3. The CDR3 DNA reads as TGTGCCAGCAGCTCCGGGACTAGCGGTTACAATGAGCAGTTCTTC. It encodes CASSSGTSGYNEQFF.

The sample holds many counts of this clonotype. V and J are TRBV7-9 and TRBJ2-3; TRBD2 matches at 10 bases. CDR3 length: 15 residues. The junction had 3 bases not matched to a gene; V was cut back by 6 bases and J by 0 bases. Germline CDR1 SEHNR, CDR2 FQNEAQ (reference sequence). The CDR3 protein is CASRRTSGSTDTQYF. CDR3 in DNA: TGTGCCAGCAGGAGGACTAGCGGTAGCACAGATACGCAGTATTTT.

This clonotype was picked up a small number of times. The chain employs TRBV28 and TRBJ2-2, with 8 bases lining up with TRBD2. V shed 7 bases, J shed 5 bases, and the junction held 12 bases outside the gene matches. Germline V gene lookup returns CDR1 MDHEN and CDR2 SYDVKM. This CDR3 spans 16 amino acids. CDR3 in DNA: TGTGCCAGCAAATTCTTGAGCGGGAGTTCGACCGGGGAGCTGTTTTTT. Encoded protein: CASKFLSGSSTGELFF. Combining the CDR3 with reference TRBV28 and TRBJ2-2 gives the whole variable domain DVKVTQSSRYLVKRTGEKVFLECVQDMDHENMFWYRQDPGLGLRLIYFSYDVKMKEKGDIPEGYSVSREKKERFSLILESASTNQTSMYLCASKFLSGSSTGELFFGEGSRLTVL.

This clonotype appeared many times. The V gene is TRBV7-9, the J gene TRBJ1-1; tentative D call: TRBD1 (5 bases). V was pared by 4 bases and J by 3 bases, with 15 bases between. CDR3 length equals 15 residues. Germline loops: CDR1 SEHNR, CDR2 FQNEAQ (reference sequence). The CDR3, as DNA: TGTGCCAGCAGCTCATTAGCAGGGTTGTACACTGAAGCTTTCTTT. Its protein product is CASSSLAGLYTEAFF.

This clonotype came up a few times. This chain joins TRBV27 and TRBJ2-3, with a tentative D call TRBD2 (5 bases). This CDR3 has 15 amino acids. V lost 5 bases and J lost 0, with 12 bases in between. Germline V CDR1 and CDR2: MNHEY, SMNVEV (reference sequence). The CDR3 loop reads CASSPMGESTDTQYF. In DNA form, the CDR3 reads TGTGCCAGCAGTCCCATGGGAGAGAGCACAGATACGCAGTATTTT.

The V gene is TRBV28, the J gene TRBJ2-1; no clear D gene. There are 11 residues in the CDR3. Trimming removed 6 bases from V and 10 bases from J, with 10 bases in between. CDR1 is MDHEN and CDR2 is SYDVKM in the germline V gene. CDR3 nucleotides: TGTGCCAGCAGCCCTTATCGGGAGCAGTTCTTC. It specifies CASSPYREQFF.

This clonotype was observed at least ten times. The rearrangement links TRBV24-1 to TRBJ2-1, with 11 bases matching TRBD2. Germline trimming cut 0 bases from V and 3 bases from J; bases unmatched to any gene: 3. Germline V gene sequence: CDR1 KGHDR, CDR2 SFDVKD. This CDR3 contains 17 residues. DNA for the CDR3: TGTGCCACCAGTGATTTGCGCCTAGCGGGGGGCTACAATGAGCAGTTCTTC. It is translated as CATSDLRLAGGYNEQFF.

This clonotype was detected a few times. V and J are TRBV9 and TRBJ2-3, with a tentative D call TRBD2 (6 bases). Germline CDR1 is SGDLS and CDR2 is YYNGEE. This CDR3 has 15 amino acids. Trimming cost V 10 bases and J 0 bases, with 18 bases left between them. This CDR3 reads CASAPRAGSTDTQYF. The CDR3 bases are TGTGCCTCAGCTCCAAGGGCGGGGAGCACAGATACGCAGTATTTT.

This clonotype occurred a few times. The gene calls are TRBV28 and TRBJ2-3, with unresolved D. Trimming left V 7 bases short and J 4 bases short, with 15 bases between. CDR1 is MDHEN and CDR2 is SYDVKM in the germline V gene. This CDR3 comprises 14 residues. The CDR3 loop is CASKGPSQADTQYF. The CDR3 DNA is TGTGCCAGCAAAGGACCCTCTCAGGCAGATACGCAGTATTTT.

The chain combines TRBV10-3 with TRBJ2-2, with D maybe TRBD1 (5 bases). From germline, CDR1 is ENHRY and CDR2 SYGVKD. The CDR3 is 13 amino acids. The ends were cut back, 8 bases at V and 0 bases at J, with 7 bases in the middle. Here the CDR3 reads CAIGQANTGELFF. CDR3 in DNA: TGTGCCATCGGACAAGCGAACACCGGGGAGCTGTTTTTT.